A single T cell receptor (beta chain) is shown here with its context. Its antigen specificity is not known. No base-level quality is on record; no much larger clone is a single base apart. This sample was taken from a study of blood T cell repertoires in COVID-19 (dated by TCRdb to about 2020). General notes on the study: Samples covering the acute and convalescent phases of COVID-19 were provided by collaborators in the United States, Italy and Spain. The material from the prospective study consisted of cDNA or gDNA derived from T cells, B-cell-depleted T cells, or PBMCs. Deeply sampled blood TCRbeta repertoires from subjects exposed to, actively infected with, or recovered from COVID-19 were included in the dataset. The repertoires were released in a freely available public database meant as a resource for research on the immune response to SARS-CoV-2. Samples were obtained from the ongoing ImmuneRACE study (first 160 participants) and from over 1,000 subjects provided by 6 global collaborators. A de-identified subject ID, COVID-19 status, age in years and sex were almost always included in the sample metadata. HLA class I and class II types, where available, came from metadata supplied by the sample provider rather than from assay-based typing.

Overall results and qualifications from the work: The quantity of clinical and demographic metadata differed by source and by participant and was supplied without curation.

From its cysteine to its phenylalanine, the CDR3 spans 15 amino acids. Only the CDR3 DNA is retained, 45 bases long and in frame from the first base. A distance of 16 bases separates the germline ends of V and J, which lose 3 bases and 2 bases respectively. The germline V gene (reference sequence) yields GTSNPN for CDR1 and SVGIG for CDR2. Enrolling through a virtual design, the prospective study's participants ranged in age from roughly 18 to 100 years and lived across about two dozen United States geographic areas. To assign participants to cohorts, the prospective study relied on clinical history that participants themselves reported in a screening survey and a study questionnaire. Recovered participants in ImmuneRACE Cohort 3 were defined as having two consecutive negative NP/OP PCR tests, clearance from a healthcare professional, or resolution of symptoms. In the prospective study, mobile phlebotomists collected whole blood, serum and a nasopharyngeal or oropharyngeal swab from each participant. Over an approximately 2-month period, participants in the prospective study had the option of providing additional blood draws and questionnaires. Before DNA extraction, blood samples from the prospective study were shipped at room temperature or frozen.

TCRbeta CDR3 regions were amplified from genomic DNA by means of the immunoSEQ Assay, a bias-controlled multiplex PCR. The paper's data handling went like this. Nucleated cell counts per sample were estimated from amplification of reference gene primers within the assay. Sequence reads were collapsed and filtered to measure the absolute abundance of every unique TCRbeta CDR3 rearrangement. For each sample, productive Simpson clonality was calculated by taking the square root of Simpson's diversity index across productive rearrangements. TCRdb re-hosts the immuneACCESS table, in-frame sequences only. Its copies lack some clones; in the studies checked, an unresolved V gene accounts for under half of them, and the cause for the rest is not known. V, J and clone size are those of that table, while D and trimming were read from the DNA. In all, the sample holds 300,000 or so clones, and over 75% of those were seen once. 0.9% to 1.2% of the sample is taken by the ten largest.

The rearrangement joined TRBV30 to TRBJ1-1; matching of 5 bases hints at TRBD1 as the D gene. The source material was PBMCs or T cells enriched from blood (not recorded which). The sequence was collected from a woman aged 25 to 39 who had recovered from COVID-19. In nucleotides, the sequence is TGTGCCTGGAGCGGGGGAGCAGGACGAAACACTGAAGCTTTCTTT. This codes for CAWSGGAGRNTEAFF. With all but the CDR3 taken from the reference TRBV30 and TRBJ1-1 genes, the full variable domain is: SQTIHQWPATLVQPVGSPLSLECTVEGTSNPNLYWYRQAAGRGLQLLFYSVGIGQISSEVPQNLSASRPQDRQFILSSKKLLLSDSGFYLCAWSGGAGRNTEAFFGQGTRLTVV.